One T cell receptor beta chain is described in this entry. Its target antigen remains unknown. Base quality data are lacking; no much larger clone is found one base away. Per the germline V gene, SGDLS is the CDR1 and YYNGEE is the CDR2. Counted from cysteine to phenylalanine, this CDR3 has 14 amino acids. The sequence is cut down to CDR3 DNA, 42 bases in frame from base 1. V gives up 0 bases and J gives up 8 bases, and the segment between their germline ends measures 14 bases. The entire isolated RNA was reverse transcribed using the High Capacity cDNA Reverse Transcription Kit, and thus expressed TCRB transcripts were sequenced. Deep immunoSEQ sequencing was applied to naive, central memory and regulatory T cell samples, giving an average of roughly 3.5 million total reads per sample. Sorted cells were lysed in RLT buffer, and RNA was extracted using DNase-treated RNeasy Micro or Mini kits according to cell number. Each cell subset was processed on its own to prevent cross-contamination, while patient and healthy donor samples were processed together. TCRB sequences were amplified from cDNA with the immunoSEQ multiplex PCR, producing 87-bp fragments spanning the CDR3 region. Amplicons were sequenced on the Illumina HiSeq platform. The study's own analysis went as follows. PCR bias was computationally corrected using synthetic template baselines, reads within Hamming distance 2 were collapsed, and singletons that could not be merged were discarded. Reads were aligned against IMGT so that V, D and J genes, CDR3 length and insertions or deletions at six rearrangement sites could be assigned. Within each subset, clonotype counts were normalized to sorted cell number, after which true diversity and Gini coefficients were computed with the tcR R package. The overlap coefficient, calculated on TCRB nucleotide sequences, was used to quantify repertoire sharing. Out-of-frame TCRB sequences from naive cells were analyzed to stand in for the pre-selection repertoire. As stored in TCRdb, this immuneACCESS dataset retains in-frame rearrangements with V and J assigned. A fraction of the clones does not appear; measured against another copy, unresolved V genes explain less than half of the discrepancy, and the remainder lacks a known reason. V, J and clone size were drawn from that table, and D and trimming were deduced from the DNA. Counted in this sample were around 150,000 clones; around 63% of them appeared once. About 0.1% of the sample rests with the top ten.

This entry belongs to a study of beta chain features in type 1 diabetes (dated by TCRdb to 2016 to 2019). With regard to the full study: Mean age, gender distribution, total cell number and subset yield were not different between patients and healthy donors. A total of about 100,000,000 sorted cells were examined across all samples, and RNA yield correlated strongly with the number of cells per subset. In the study, recently diagnosed type 1 diabetes patients and matched healthy donors were compared on the TCRB repertoires of their sorted circulating CD4+ T cell subsets. Regulatory and stem cell-like memory subsets were obtained from only 8 patients and roughly eight healthy donors, while naive and central memory subsets were obtained from all 30 or so donors. Broader findings and caveats from the paper: A moderate but significant shortening of TCRB CDR3 length was observed in type 1 diabetes patients in all four CD4+ subsets. Because cDNA rather than genomic DNA was sequenced, highly expressing activated cells could have been over-represented, although no difference in activation and CD3 levels was found between groups. Only small numbers of individuals were included in the HLA sub-analyses, which left unresolved whether HLA type had any influence on TCRB rearrangement. Naive, central memory and regulatory TCRB repertoires appeared to be more similar among patients than among healthy donors. PCR might favor shorter templates, but patient and control samples were amplified and corrected together, so any skew would affect both groups equally. At VDJ recombination sites, type 1 diabetes patients had fewer insertions and more deleted nucleotides, which implies abnormalities in thymic rearrangement.

From each donor, a single peripheral blood sample of approximately 0.11 L on average was drawn into heparinised tubes. Using a panel that included CD45RO, CCR7, CD25, CD127, CD95 and CD27, naive, central memory, regulatory and stem cell-like memory CD4+ T cells were sorted on a BD FACSAria II. A purity above 98% was achieved for all sorted populations. Right away, PBMCs were isolated by Lymphoprep density gradient centrifugation and were stained directly, with no culture step. To minimize batch effects, samples were stained and sorted in pairs, one healthy donor with one patient per experiment. The clonotype was recovered from a man aged 30 to 45 with type 1 diabetes. Sequencing used naive CD4+ T cells from blood. The sample's cell subset or site label, in plain terms: true naive CD4+ T cells. The chain joins TRBV9 to TRBJ1-1, with the D gene uncertain. For the CDR3, the sequence is CASSVDPIGPEAFF. DNA sequence: TGTGCCAGCAGCGTAGACCCTATAGGACCCGAAGCTTTCTTT.